Below, 22 T cell receptor beta chains from the same sample are listed, as sequenced in a study of molecular identifiers for immune sequencing clone quantification. TCRdb called the PCR reads again in MiXCR, with one record for every CDR3 protein. The profile covers 40,000 to 65,000 distinct CDR3 sequences, with 35% to 40% appearing a single time and about 4.1% taken by the ten largest. Sequences were obtained from naive CD8+ T cells from blood, with Jurkat cell RNA spiked in. Sample subset: FACS-sorted CD8+CD4-CCR7+CD45RA+ naive T cells. These receptors originate from a human donor in good health. Some libraries in this study had Jurkat cell RNA spiked in.

This clonotype was observed many times. The rearrangement links TRBV13 to TRBJ2-5, with D possibly matching TRBD2 (6 bases). Germline V gene data show CDR1 as PRHDT and CDR2 as FYEKMQ (reference sequence). The V and J ends lost 3 bases and 4 bases respectively, with 15 bases between them. The CDR3 has 15 residues. Written as DNA, the CDR3 is TGTGCCAGCAGCTTGGAGGGCAGGCTGGCAGAGACCCAGTACTTC. It specifies CASSLEGRLAETQYF.

A few counts support this clonotype. The chain recombines TRBV7-8 with TRBJ2-1, with D maybe TRBD1 (5 bases). Trimming cost V 4 bases and J 8 bases, with 12 bases left between them. CDR1 is SGHVS, CDR2 FQNEAQ, per germline. The CDR3 contains 13 residues. For the CDR3, the DNA is TGTGCCAGCAGCTCAATAGACAGTGATGAGCAGTTCTTC. Its translation: CASSSIDSDEQFF.

At least ten counts were recorded for this clonotype. The chain carries TRBV6-2 or TRBV6-3 and TRBJ1-1, with D hard to call. Trimming removed 2 bases from V and 8 bases from J, with 9 bases in between. The CDR3 loop spans 12 amino acids. Germline V gives CDR1 MNHEY, CDR2 SVGEGT. CDR3 sequence: CASSYPEPEAFF. The CDR3 bases are TGTGCCAGCAGTTACCCGGAGCCAGAAGCTTTCTTT.

The gene calls are TRBV24-1 and TRBJ2-4; D gene ambiguous. The germline V gene has CDR1 KGHDR and CDR2 SFDVKD. The CDR3 runs 13 residues. Trimming shortened V by 4 bases and J by 9 bases, and 12 bases separated the two germline ends. The CDR3 loop reads CATSETVTGIQYF. Written as DNA, the CDR3 is TGTGCCACCAGTGAAACAGTAACCGGCATTCAGTACTTC.

The rearrangement links TRBV5-6 to TRBJ1-1, with TRBD1 matching over 8 bases. This CDR3 is 14 amino acids long. Germline-derived CDR1 and CDR2 are SGHDT and YYEEEE. J gave up 1 base and V 2 bases, and 1 base lay outside the gene matches. The CDR3 is CASSFGTGNTEAFF. In DNA form, the CDR3 reads TGTGCCAGCAGCTTCGGGACAGGGAACACTGAAGCTTTCTTT.

The chain joins TRBV27 to TRBJ2-7; D gene ambiguous. The CDR3 extends over 14 amino acids. Trimming cost V 4 bases and J 3 bases, with 13 bases left between them. Germline CDR1 MNHEY, CDR2 SMNVEV (reference sequence). CDR3 amino acids: CASSYRPVGYEQYF. Here the CDR3 DNA reads TGTGCCAGCAGTTACCGGCCAGTGGGCTACGAGCAGTACTTC.

This clonotype came up many times. J is TRBJ2-3 and V is TRBV6-2 or TRBV6-3; TRBD1 matches at 7 bases. This CDR3 is 15 amino acids long. Germline CDR1 MNHEY, CDR2 SVGEGT. Germline trimming cut 2 bases from V and 3 bases from J; bases unmatched to any gene: 5. CDR3 bases: TGTGCCAGCAGTTACACAGGGGCGAAAACAGATACGCAGTATTTT. Translation: CASSYTGAKTDTQYF.

This clonotype was detected only a few times. The chain uses TRBV20-1 and TRBJ2-4; D remains unclear. The ends were cut back, 3 bases at V and 2 bases at J, with 11 bases in the middle. Germline CDR1 and CDR2: DFQATT and SNEGSKA (reference sequence). CDR3 length: 14 residues. CDR3 loop: CSARMLGSKNIQYF. The CDR3, as DNA: TGCAGTGCTAGGATGTTGGGTTCCAAAAACATTCAGTACTTC.

This clonotype came up many times. The chain couples TRBV13 to TRBJ1-3; no firm D call. Germline lookup yields CDR1 PRHDT and CDR2 FYEKMQ (reference sequence). The CDR3 loop spans 16 amino acids. V was pared by 3 bases and J by 0 bases, with 12 bases between. The CDR3, as DNA: TGTGCCAGCAGCTTCTCCTCTGCCAACTCTGGAAACACCATATATTTT. Protein sequence: CASSFSSANSGNTIYF. Full variable domain (remainder filled in from reference TRBV13 and TRBJ1-3): AAGVIQSPRHLIKEKRETATLKCYPIPRHDTVYWYQQGPGQDPQFLISFYEKMQSDKGSIPDRFSAQQFSDYHSELNMSSLELGDSALYFCASSFSSANSGNTIYFGEGSWLTVV.

The sample holds many counts of this clonotype. This chain connects TRBV29-1 to TRBJ1-1; possibly TRBD1 for D (5 bases). The CDR3 runs to 15 residues. CDR1 SQVTM and CDR2 ANQGSEA come from the germline V gene. V shed 1 base and J shed 2 bases, with 14 bases lying between them. CDR3 DNA sequence: TGCAGCGTTGAAGGGGAGAGGCAGGGCAACACTGAAGCTTTCTTT. Its protein is CSVEGERQGNTEAFF.

For this clonotype: A single base separates this from a much larger clone, so it may be a read error. This sequence joins TRBV20-1 and TRBJ1-2; no definite D call. Looked up from germline, CDR1 is DFQATT and CDR2 is SNEGSKA (reference sequence). The length of the CDR3 is 10 residues. V lost 0 bases to trimming and J lost 10 bases, with 6 bases between them. CDR3 region: CSARDQDYTF. As DNA, the CDR3 is TGCAGTGCTAGAGATCAGGACTACACCTTC.

Note on this clonotype: It may be a read error: a sequence one base away is much more abundant. The rearrangement links TRBV2 to TRBJ2-7; possible D gene TRBD2, 6 bases. The V gene's germline CDR1 is SNHLY and CDR2 FYNNEI. The CDR3 extends over 10 amino acids. The CDR3 here is CSSAGHEQYF. The CDR3, as DNA: TGTTCCAGCGCGGGGCACGAGCAGTACTTC. The complete variable domain, with remaining parts taken from reference TRBV2 and TRBJ2-7, reads EPEVTQTPSHQVTQMGQEVILRCVPISNHLYFYWYRQILGQKVEFLVSFYNNEISEKSEIFDDQFSVERPDGSNFTLKIRSTKLEDSAMYFCSSAGHEQYFGPGTRLTVT.

The J gene is TRBJ1-4, the V gene TRBV27, with D perhaps matching TRBD1 (5 bases). This CDR3 is built from 13 residues. Germline CDR1 and CDR2: MNHEY and SMNVEV (reference sequence). The V and J ends lost 5 bases and 5 bases respectively, with 9 bases between them. The CDR3 DNA reads as TGTGCCAGCAGTCGAGGGGCCAATGAAAAACTGTTTTTT. Translation gives CASSRGANEKLFF.

This sequence joins TRBV4-3 and TRBJ2-1; tentative D call: TRBD1 (7 bases). CDR1 is LGHNA and CDR2 is YSLEER in the germline V gene. This CDR3 spans 14 amino acids. V was cut by 4 bases and J by 6 bases, with 13 bases left in between. CDR3 DNA: TGCGCCAGCAGCCGGCGGCAGGGGGGCAATGAGCAGTTCTTC. Its translation is CASSRRQGGNEQFF.

The sample holds many counts of this clonotype. The gene calls are TRBV28 and TRBJ2-7; D call uncertain. Germline V gives CDR1 MDHEN, CDR2 SYDVKM. The CDR3 length is 13 residues. Trimming shortened V by 11 bases and J by 2 bases, and 16 bases separated the two germline ends. The CDR3 here is CASLRSETYEQYF. As DNA, the CDR3 is TGTGCCTCCCTAAGGAGCGAAACCTACGAGCAGTACTTC.

There are a few counts of this clonotype. The chain recombines TRBV6-4 with TRBJ2-7, with 11 bases matching TRBD2. The germline CDR1 and CDR2 sequences are MRHNA and SNTAGT. CDR3 length: 18 amino acids. V trimming: 8 bases; J trimming: 6 bases; junction bases outside the gene matches: 21. CDR3 loop: CASQSTELLAGGSCEQYF. The DNA for the CDR3 is TGTGCCAGCCAGAGTACCGAGCTTCTAGCGGGAGGTAGTTGCGAGCAGTACTTC.

This clonotype has more than one count but fewer than ten. This rearrangement joins TRBV4-2 to TRBJ2-1; unclear D gene. CDR3 length: 16 amino acids. Between the trimmed V and J ends, which lost 0 bases and 0 bases, there was a span of 9 bases. CDR1 and CDR2 (germline): LGHNA, YNFKEQ. The CDR3 is CASSQELQSSYNEQFF. CDR3 sequence (DNA): TGTGCCAGCAGCCAAGAGTTACAAAGCTCCTACAATGAGCAGTTCTTC.

This clonotype was recorded at least ten times. The gene calls are TRBV9 and TRBJ2-1; 7 positions match TRBD2. The CDR3 runs 14 residues. Germline-derived CDR1 and CDR2 are SGDLS and YYNGEE. Trimming at V came to 0 bases and at J to 9 bases, leaving 6 bases not matched to a gene. CDR3 coding DNA: TGTGCCAGCAGCGTAGATGCGGGAGCGGCTGAGCAGTTCTTC. Translating it yields CASSVDAGAAEQFF.

This clonotype appeared a few times. The CDR3 loop reads CASSPRKGTQRDEQFF. CDR3 nucleotide sequence: TGTGCCAGCAGCCCACGAAAGGGAACCCAGAGGGATGAGCAGTTCTTC. V and J are TRBV3-1 and TRBJ2-1, with D possibly being TRBD2 (5 bases). With 4 bases removed from V and 8 bases from J, the gap between germline ends came to 21 bases. The germline CDR1 and CDR2 sequences are LGHDT and YNNKEL (reference sequence). The CDR3 is 16 residues long.

This clonotype is a singleton in its sample. The junction differs from germline at one of its ends, possibly a read error. This chain connects TRBV28 to TRBJ2-7, with TRBD2 matching over 10 bases. The CDR3 spans 15 residues. Germline CDR1 reads MDHEN; CDR2 reads SYDVKM. CDR3 nucleotides: TGTGCCAGCAGTTTTCTAGCCCTAGCGGGAGACGAGCAGCACTTC. Amino acids: CASSFLALAGDEQHF.

This clonotype was seen many times. The chain couples TRBV27 to TRBJ2-3; D is unclear. V lost 5 bases and J 2 bases, leaving 8 bases between the germline ends. The CDR3 has 13 amino acids. Germline V gene data show CDR1 as MNHEY and CDR2 as SMNVEV (reference sequence). CDR3 bases: TGTGCCAGCAGTGGGCGGATCACAGATACGCAGTATTTT. Its protein is CASSGRITDTQYF.

This clonotype was counted many times. This chain uses TRBV28 with TRBJ2-3; 7 bases fit TRBD2. Germline CDR1 is MDHEN and CDR2 is SYDVKM. V was clipped by 8 bases and J by 0 bases; unmatched bases: 8. This CDR3 region has 15 residues. The CDR3 coding sequence is TGTGCCAGCCGAAGGCTAGCGGACAGCACAGATACGCAGTATTTT. Amino acid sequence: CASRRLADSTDTQYF.